Listed below are T cell receptor beta chains from one sample, sequenced in a study of blood T cell repertoires in COVID-19. Using immunoSEQ multiplex PCR, the repertoire was profiled, and TCRdb retains in-frame clones only, with some absent. The repertoire holds 150,000 to 200,000 clones, with 70% to 90% as singletons. The sequencing sample was made of peripheral blood. All receptors come from a human donor with active or convalescent COVID-19. The donor label of this sample is uncertain. CDR3s include the opening cysteine and the closing phenylalanine or tryptophan. The order of the fields is clone size, CDR3 length, D gene, J gene, V gene, CDR3 DNA, CDR3 protein. A D gene is named only where the DNA matches it firmly. Only part of the rows carry a size: once, few, many, or a class if the clone is expanded.

clone size: -; CDR3 length: 15; D gene: -; J gene: TRBJ2-5; V gene: TRBV3-1/TRBV3-2; CDR3 DNA: TGTGCCAGCAGCCTCCAGCCCCCTCAGGAACTTGGGCAGTACTTC; CDR3 protein: CASSLQPPQELGQYF
clone size: -; CDR3 length: 16; D gene: TRBD1; J gene: TRBJ1-2; V gene: TRBV14; CDR3 DNA: TGTGCCAGCGGGACAGGGGGCGATCGGATTGGCTATGGCTACACCTTC; CDR3 protein: CASGTGGDRIGYGYTF
clone size: -; CDR3 length: 14; D gene: -; J gene: TRBJ2-7; V gene: TRBV28; CDR3 DNA: TGTGCCATTTCAGGGACATTCCGCTCCTACGAGCAGTACTTC; CDR3 protein: CAISGTFRSYEQYF
clone size: -; CDR3 length: 15; D gene: TRBD1; J gene: TRBJ1-6; V gene: TRBV28; CDR3 DNA: TGTGCCAGCAACCCCCGGGACAGGGTATACTCACCCCTCCACTTT; CDR3 protein: CASNPRDRVYSPLHF
clone size: once; CDR3 length: 15; D gene: -; J gene: TRBJ1-6; V gene: TRBV19; CDR3 DNA: TGTGCCAGTAGTATTACAGGGTTGGATAATTCACCCCTCCACTTT; CDR3 protein: CASSITGLDNSPLHF
clone size: -; CDR3 length: 16; D gene: TRBD2; J gene: TRBJ2-7; V gene: TRBV5-1; CDR3 DNA: TGCGCCAGCAGACTGGTGTCTGCTAGCGGGAGGCACGAGCAGTACTTC; CDR3 protein: CASRLVSASGRHEQYF
clone size: -; CDR3 length: 16; D gene: TRBD1; J gene: TRBJ1-4; V gene: TRBV5-4; CDR3 DNA: TGTGCCAGCAGCTCAGCCCCGGACAGGGGAGGCGAAAAACTGTTTTTT; CDR3 protein: CASSSAPDRGGEKLFF
clone size: -; CDR3 length: 13; D gene: -; J gene: TRBJ2-1; V gene: TRBV21-1; CDR3 DNA: TGTGCCAGCAGCAAAGTCAGCGGGGTTGAGCAGTTCTTC; CDR3 protein: CASSKVSGVEQFF
clone size: -; CDR3 length: 16; D gene: TRBD1; J gene: TRBJ2-5; V gene: TRBV2; CDR3 DNA: TGTGCCAGCAGTGATGAAAACAGGGGCTTTCAAGAGACCCAGTACTTC; CDR3 protein: CASSDENRGFQETQYF
clone size: few; CDR3 length: 16; D gene: TRBD1; J gene: TRBJ1-2; V gene: TRBV6-5; CDR3 DNA: TGTGCCAGCAGTTCACTCGGGACAGGGGGCACCTATGGCTACACCTTC; CDR3 protein: CASSSLGTGGTYGYTF
clone size: -; CDR3 length: 12; D gene: -; J gene: TRBJ1-5; V gene: TRBV3-1/TRBV3-2; CDR3 DNA: TGTGCCAGCAGCCGGAGAAATCAGCCCCAGCATTTT; CDR3 protein: CASSRRNQPQHF
clone size: -; CDR3 length: 14; D gene: TRBD2; J gene: TRBJ2-3; V gene: TRBV6-2/TRBV6-3; CDR3 DNA: TGTGCCAGCAGTTTAGCGGGGGATTTGTATACGCAGTATTTT; CDR3 protein: CASSLAGDLYTQYF
clone size: -; CDR3 length: 15; D gene: -; J gene: TRBJ2-3; V gene: TRBV19; CDR3 DNA: TGTGCCAGTAGTCCTCAAGGGCGGGACACAGATACGCAGTATTTT; CDR3 protein: CASSPQGRDTDTQYF
clone size: -; CDR3 length: 14; D gene: -; J gene: TRBJ2-7; V gene: TRBV5-8; CDR3 DNA: TGTGCCAGTAGGGGTGGGACAAGGGGTTACGAGCAGTACTTC; CDR3 protein: CASRGGTRGYEQYF
clone size: -; CDR3 length: 16; D gene: TRBD2; J gene: TRBJ2-1; V gene: TRBV7-2; CDR3 DNA: TGTGCCAGCAGCTTAGCGGCTAGCGGGGGCTACAATGAGCAGTTCTTC; CDR3 protein: CASSLAASGGYNEQFF
clone size: many; CDR3 length: 17; D gene: TRBD1; J gene: TRBJ1-1; V gene: TRBV5-1; CDR3 DNA: TGCGCCAGCAGCTTGGGGGCCGGGACAGGCCCGAACACTGAAGCTTTCTTT; CDR3 protein: CASSLGAGTGPNTEAFF
clone size: once; CDR3 length: 13; D gene: -; J gene: TRBJ1-2; V gene: TRBV6-5; CDR3 DNA: TGTGCCAGCAGTTACTCGGCAGGGATTGGCTACACCTTC; CDR3 protein: CASSYSAGIGYTF
clone size: -; CDR3 length: 15; D gene: -; J gene: TRBJ1-2; V gene: TRBV28; CDR3 DNA: TGTGCCAGCTTGACCATCGCGACAGATAACTATGGCTACACCTTC; CDR3 protein: CASLTIATDNYGYTF
clone size: -; CDR3 length: 15; D gene: -; J gene: TRBJ2-5; V gene: TRBV6-5; CDR3 DNA: TGTGCCAGCAGTTATGAGACCCCCGGGGGTGAGACCCAGTACTTC; CDR3 protein: CASSYETPGGETQYF
clone size: -; CDR3 length: 15; D gene: TRBD1; J gene: TRBJ2-5; V gene: TRBV6-2/TRBV6-3; CDR3 DNA: TGTGCCAGCAGTTATTTCGGGACAGGGCAAGAGACCCAGTACTTC; CDR3 protein: CASSYFGTGQETQYF
clone size: -; CDR3 length: 15; D gene: -; J gene: TRBJ1-3; V gene: TRBV5-1; CDR3 DNA: TGCGCCAGCAGCTTGGGCCCTGGGGAGGGAAACACCATATATTTT; CDR3 protein: CASSLGPGEGNTIYF
clone size: -; CDR3 length: 12; D gene: -; J gene: TRBJ2-7; V gene: TRBV5-4; CDR3 DNA: TGTGCCAGCAGCCCAGGAGGTCACGAGCAGTACTTC; CDR3 protein: CASSPGGHEQYF
clone size: -; CDR3 length: 13; D gene: TRBD2; J gene: TRBJ2-7; V gene: TRBV28; CDR3 DNA: TGTGCCAGCAGTTTTACTAGCGGCTACGAGCAGTACTTC; CDR3 protein: CASSFTSGYEQYF
clone size: few; CDR3 length: 14; D gene: -; J gene: TRBJ2-7; V gene: TRBV6-1; CDR3 DNA: TGTGCCAGCAGTGATCTATGGAGCTCGTACGAGCAGTACTTC; CDR3 protein: CASSDLWSSYEQYF
clone size: -; CDR3 length: 15; D gene: -; J gene: TRBJ2-7; V gene: TRBV7-9; CDR3 DNA: TGTGCCAGCAGCCCCGATTCATGGGAGACCTACGAGCAGTACTTC; CDR3 protein: CASSPDSWETYEQYF
clone size: -; CDR3 length: 12; D gene: -; J gene: TRBJ1-1; V gene: TRBV28; CDR3 DNA: TGTGCCAGCAGCTTTATGAACACTGAAGCTTTCTTT; CDR3 protein: CASSFMNTEAFF
clone size: many; CDR3 length: 16; D gene: TRBD1; J gene: TRBJ1-2; V gene: TRBV6-5; CDR3 DNA: TGTGCCAGCAGTTACCAGACAGGGGCGGGGATCTATGGCTACACCTTC; CDR3 protein: CASSYQTGAGIYGYTF
clone size: -; CDR3 length: 16; D gene: TRBD2; J gene: TRBJ2-5; V gene: TRBV5-1; CDR3 DNA: TGCGCCAGCAGCTTGGGGCGAGCGGGAGGTCTAGAGACCAAGTACTTC; CDR3 protein: CASSLGRAGGLETKYF
clone size: -; CDR3 length: 14; D gene: TRBD2; J gene: TRBJ2-3; V gene: TRBV30; CDR3 DNA: TGTGCCTGGAGTGTACTAGCGGGGCGGGATACGCAGTATTTT; CDR3 protein: CAWSVLAGRDTQYF
clone size: -; CDR3 length: 15; D gene: -; J gene: TRBJ2-1; V gene: TRBV5-4; CDR3 DNA: TGTGCCAGCAGATCTGCGCCGGCTAGAGTCGATGAGCAGTTCTTC; CDR3 protein: CASRSAPARVDEQFF
clone size: -; CDR3 length: 15; D gene: -; J gene: TRBJ2-3; V gene: TRBV28; CDR3 DNA: TGTGCCAGCAGCGAGGGGGGGCGAAGCACAGATACGCAGTATTTT; CDR3 protein: CASSEGGRSTDTQYF
clone size: -; CDR3 length: 17; D gene: TRBD2; J gene: TRBJ2-3; V gene: TRBV6-7; CDR3 DNA: TGTGCCAGCAGTTACTTCCTAAGGCGGGGGGGCACAGATACGCAGTATTTT; CDR3 protein: CASSYFLRRGGTDTQYF
clone size: once; CDR3 length: 14; D gene: TRBD1; J gene: TRBJ1-1; V gene: TRBV5-5; CDR3 DNA: TGTGCCAGCAGCTTGGATACAGGGGCTCTAGGGGCTTTCTTT; CDR3 protein: CASSLDTGALGAFF